These T cell receptor beta chains were read from a single sample in a study of blood T cell repertoires in COVID-19. Some clones are missing from TCRdb's copy, which holds only in-frame ones; the method was immunoSEQ multiplex PCR. Found here are about 150,000 clones, 84% of them singletons; the top ten hold just over 9.5%. The sample taken for sequencing was peripheral blood. The receptor set was obtained from a woman between 50 and 59 years old with acute or convalescent COVID-19. CDR3s include the opening cysteine and the closing phenylalanine or tryptophan. A D gene is named only where the DNA matches it firmly. For some rows the clone size is stated as once, few or many, or as a class when expanded; others skip it.

V gene,D gene,clone size,CDR3 length,J gene,CDR3 DNA,CDR3 protein
TRBV3-1/TRBV3-2,TRBD2,NA,15,TRBJ2-4,TGTGCCAGCTCGGAGAGGGGACTAACAAAAAACATTCAGTACTTC,CASSERGLTKNIQYF
TRBV24-1,NA,NA,13,TRBJ1-6,TGTGCCACCAGTGACCCCCTCCCTCCACCCCTCCACTTT,CATSDPLPPPLHF
TRBV7-9,TRBD1,NA,14,TRBJ1-4,TGTGCCAGCAGCCCGGGACAGATTAATGAAAAACTGTTTTTT,CASSPGQINEKLFF
TRBV7-2,NA,few,14,TRBJ1-5,TGTGCCAGCAGCTCTGGGCCGGGCAATCAGCCCCAGCATTTT,CASSSGPGNQPQHF
TRBV2,TRBD1,NA,14,TRBJ1-4,TGTGCCAGCAGCGTGGACAGGGGGCAAGAAAAACTGTTTTTT,CASSVDRGQEKLFF
TRBV6-7,TRBD1,NA,17,TRBJ1-1,TGTGCCAGCAGTTACTCTGGACAGGGGGCTTTGAACACTGAAGCTTTCTTT,CASSYSGQGALNTEAFF
TRBV18,TRBD1,NA,16,TRBJ1-6,TGTGCCAGCTCGTTTAAGGGACAGGGGGACGGTTCACCCCTCCACTTT,CASSFKGQGDGSPLHF
TRBV28,TRBD1,NA,15,TRBJ1-4,TGTGCCAGCAGTTTAAACGACAGGGTAGGCGAAAAACTGTTTTTT,CASSLNDRVGEKLFF
TRBV7-2,NA,NA,15,TRBJ1-2,TGTGCCAGCAGCTTAAGACAGTCTACTAACTATGGCTACACCTTC,CASSLRQSTNYGYTF
TRBV19,TRBD2,NA,17,TRBJ2-7,TGTGCCAGTAGTATCTCTACTAGCGAGACAAGCTCCTACGAGCAGTACTTC,CASSISTSETSSYEQYF
TRBV6-5,TRBD1,NA,14,TRBJ2-7,TGTGCCAGCATCCGGGCAGGGGGATTCTACGAGCAGTACTTC,CASIRAGGFYEQYF
TRBV19,NA,NA,13,TRBJ2-7,TGTGCCAGTAGTATTGGCGGGGCCTACGAGCAGTACTTC,CASSIGGAYEQYF
TRBV18,NA,NA,14,TRBJ1-1,TGTGCCAGCTCACCACGACAGCTGAACACTGAAGCTTTCTTT,CASSPRQLNTEAFF
TRBV11-2,TRBD1,NA,15,TRBJ1-4,TGTGCCAGCAGCCTCCAGGCGACAGGGTATGAAAAACTGTTTTTT,CASSLQATGYEKLFF
TRBV7-8,NA,NA,14,TRBJ1-5,TGTGCCAGCAACGACAGAGGTGAGAATCAGCCCCAGCATTTT,CASNDRGENQPQHF
TRBV12-3/TRBV12-4,TRBD1,once,13,TRBJ2-7,TGTGCCAGCAGCAGGACAGGGCCCTACGAGCAGTACTTC,CASSRTGPYEQYF
TRBV5-4,TRBD2,NA,14,TRBJ2-5,TGTGCCAGCAGCTTGACTAGCGATCAAGAGACCCAGTACTTC,CASSLTSDQETQYF
TRBV7-8,TRBD1,NA,16,TRBJ1-5,TGTGCCAGCAGCTCGCAACAGGGGGCGAGCAATCAGCCCCAGCATTTT,CASSSQQGASNQPQHF
TRBV7-2,NA,NA,13,TRBJ2-1,TGTGCCAGCAGCTTCGGACTGATCAAGGAGCAGTTCTTC,CASSFGLIKEQFF
TRBV7-3,TRBD1,NA,14,TRBJ2-7,TGTGCCAGCAGCCCGACAGGGGACTCCTACGAGCAGTACTTC,CASSPTGDSYEQYF
TRBV12-3/TRBV12-4,TRBD1,NA,13,TRBJ1-5,TGTGCCAGCAACACAGGGGGTCCGGGGGCCCAGCATTTT,CASNTGGPGAQHF
TRBV15,NA,NA,17,TRBJ1-3,TGTGCCACCAGCAGAGGCCTACAGATCTCCTCTGGAAACACCATATATTTT,CATSRGLQISSGNTIYF
TRBV2,TRBD2,NA,14,TRBJ2-3,TGTGCCAGCGCTAGCGGGTGGAGCACAGATACGCAGTATTTT,CASASGWSTDTQYF
TRBV19,TRBD1,once,15,TRBJ1-5,TGTGCCAGCCAACCCGGGACAGGGGTGAATCAGCCCCAGCATTTT,CASQPGTGVNQPQHF
TRBV2,NA,NA,11,TRBJ1-1,TGTGCCTGGAGGTTGAACACTGAAGCTTTCTTT,CAWRLNTEAFF
TRBV5-4,NA,NA,15,TRBJ2-3,TGTGCCATTGCGACAGGAGTTCTAAGCACAGATACGCAGTATTTT,CAIATGVLSTDTQYF
TRBV18,NA,NA,16,TRBJ2-1,TGTGCCAGCTCACCCACGCAGGGTTCCTCCTACAATGAGCAGTTCTTC,CASSPTQGSSYNEQFF
TRBV9,NA,NA,15,TRBJ2-2,TGTGCCAGCAGCGTAGGGGGGACTAACACCGGGGAGCTGTTTTTT,CASSVGGTNTGELFF
TRBV7-3,TRBD2,NA,15,TRBJ2-5,TGTGCCAGCAGCTTCCTGGGAGGGACTACGGAGACCCAGTACTTC,CASSFLGGTTETQYF
TRBV18,TRBD1,NA,15,TRBJ1-3,TGTGCCAGCTCATCTCGGACAGGGGCAGGAAACACCATATATTTT,CASSSRTGAGNTIYF